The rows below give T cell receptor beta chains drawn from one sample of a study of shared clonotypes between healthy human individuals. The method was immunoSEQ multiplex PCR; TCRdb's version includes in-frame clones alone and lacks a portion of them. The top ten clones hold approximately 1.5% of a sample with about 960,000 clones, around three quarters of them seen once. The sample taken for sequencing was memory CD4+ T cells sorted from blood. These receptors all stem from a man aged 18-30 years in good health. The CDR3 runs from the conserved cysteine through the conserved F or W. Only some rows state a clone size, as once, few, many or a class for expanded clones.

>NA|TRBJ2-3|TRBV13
CASSFRGSGGTDTQYF
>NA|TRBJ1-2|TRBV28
CASSLGSLGGYGYTF
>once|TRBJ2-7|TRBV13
CASSLFTASSYEQYF
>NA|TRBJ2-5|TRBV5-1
CASSITSAGRETQYF
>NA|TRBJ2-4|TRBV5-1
CASHGETNIQYF
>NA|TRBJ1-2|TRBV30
CAWSIGTGGLNTF
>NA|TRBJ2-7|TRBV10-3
CAISSQGYYEQYF
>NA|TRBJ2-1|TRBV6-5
CASRSGDKVYNEQFF
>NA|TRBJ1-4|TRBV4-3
CASSQVLPQGIGKLFF
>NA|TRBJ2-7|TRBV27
CASSGRLGSSYEQYF
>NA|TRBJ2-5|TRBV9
CASSVSGGSRGTGQETQYF
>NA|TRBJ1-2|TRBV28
CASSPRARGVYGYTF
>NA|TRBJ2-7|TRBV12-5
CASGLVLVSSYEQYF
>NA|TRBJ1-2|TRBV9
CASSREWPGYTF
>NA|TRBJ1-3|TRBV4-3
CASSQGGALASGNTIYF
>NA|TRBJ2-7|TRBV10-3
CASSGRGIGGYEQYF